Listed here are 9 T cell receptor beta chains from one sample, sequenced in a study of beta chain features in type 1 diabetes. Every bit of the isolated RNA underwent reverse transcription, so sequencing read expressed TCRB transcripts. The data were produced by immunoSEQ multiplex PCR, yet TCRdb's version contains in-frame clones alone and is incomplete. The sample has just over 450,000 clones; 30% are singletons. The sample comprised naive CD4+ T cells from blood. These receptors all stem from a young man in good health.

The chain links TRBV5-4 to TRBJ2-2; D gene uncertain. CDR1 and CDR2 (germline): SGHNT, YYREEE (reference sequence). The CDR3 extends over 14 amino acids. V lost 7 bases and J 2 bases, leaving 12 bases between the germline ends. The CDR3 protein is CASQDQSNTGELFF. CDR3 nucleotide sequence: TGTGCCAGCCAGGACCAATCTAACACCGGGGAGCTGTTTTTT.

The J gene is TRBJ2-1, the V gene TRBV7-2; maybe TRBD2 (5 bases). The V end lost 8 bases, the J end lost 2 bases, and 10 bases lay between the germline ends. This CDR3 is built from 13 residues. Per the germline V gene, CDR1 is SGHTA and CDR2 is FQGNSA. The CDR3 DNA reads as TGTGCCAGCGATGCGGGCACCTACAATGAGCAGTTCTTC. Amino acids: CASDAGTYNEQFF.

This clone was seen a few times. The gene calls are TRBV30 and TRBJ1-5, with D uncertain. V lost 1 base, J lost 6 bases, and 10 bases lay in between. The germline V gene encodes CDR1 GTSNPN and CDR2 SVGIG (reference sequence). The CDR3 contains 13 residues. The CDR3 region has the DNA TGTGCCTGGAGTGGGGCTAATTTTCAGCCCCAGCATTTT. Amino acids: CAWSGANFQPQHF. The entire variable domain, with the rest obtained from reference TRBV30 and TRBJ1-5, is as follows: SQTIHQWPATLVQPVGSPLSLECTVEGTSNPNLYWYRQAAGRGLQLLFYSVGIGQISSEVPQNLSASRPQDRQFILSSKKLLLSDSGFYLCAWSGANFQPQHFGDGTRLSIL.

This clone was seen only a few times. The gene calls are TRBV10-3 and TRBJ2-5; D is unclear. The CDR3 spans 14 residues. Germline V lookup: CDR1 ENHRY, CDR2 SYGVKD. V was shortened by 4 bases and J by 0 bases, with 9 bases between the two germline ends. Here the CDR3 reads CAISAVLYQETQYF. CDR3 nucleotides: TGTGCCATCAGTGCTGTCCTGTACCAAGAGACCCAGTACTTC.

The chain couples TRBV2 to TRBJ2-5; 11 nucleotides line up with TRBD2. CDR1 and CDR2 from the germline V gene are SNHLY and FYNNEI. V shed 6 bases and J 5 bases; nucleotides not matched to a gene: 5. This CDR3 contains 14 residues. Here the CDR3 DNA reads TGTGCCAGCAGGCTTCGGACTAGCGGGGAGACCCAGTACTTC. It yields the protein CASRLRTSGETQYF.

This clone was seen only a few times. The chain recombines TRBV2 with TRBJ1-2; no firm D call. Germline CDR1 SNHLY, CDR2 FYNNEI. This CDR3 has 14 residues. Trimming removed 4 bases from V and 8 bases from J, with 17 bases in between. The CDR3, as DNA: TGTGCCAGCAGTGTCCAAGGACCCTCTGGAGGCTACACCTTC. Its protein product is CASSVQGPSGGYTF.

The chain carries TRBV30 and TRBJ1-4; D might be TRBD1 (5 bases). Between the trimmed V and J ends, which lost 2 bases and 8 bases, there was a span of 9 bases. From germline, CDR1 is GTSNPN and CDR2 SVGIG (reference sequence). The CDR3 consists of 12 residues. CDR3 region: CAWSTDREKLFF. CDR3 sequence (DNA): TGTGCCTGGAGTACCGACAGAGAAAAACTGTTTTTT.

A few counts support this clone. CDR3: CASSQGTSGSTDTQYF. CDR3 DNA sequence: TGTGCCAGCAGCCAAGGGACTAGCGGGAGCACAGATACGCAGTATTTT. The V call is TRBV5-4, the J call TRBJ2-3; 12 bases fit TRBD2. The germline gives CDR1 SGHNT, CDR2 YYREEE (reference sequence). This CDR3 contains 16 residues. The trim removed 4 bases at V and 0 bases at J, leaving 3 bases unmatched. Looking up the rest from reference TRBV5-4 and TRBJ2-3 gives the full variable domain: ETGVTQSPTHLIKTRGQQVTLRCSSQSGHNTVSWYQQALGQGPQFIFQYYREEENGRGNFPPRFSGLQFPNYSSELNVNALELDDSALYLCASSQGTSGSTDTQYFGPGTRLTVL.

The chain carries TRBV19 and TRBJ2-1; D gene ambiguous. The V gene's germline CDR1 is LNHDA and CDR2 SQIVND (reference sequence). V lost 3 bases to trimming and J lost 2 bases, with 8 bases between them. This CDR3 contains 14 residues. The CDR3 here is CASSIDGAYNEQFF. CDR3 DNA sequence: TGTGCCAGTAGTATTGATGGAGCCTACAATGAGCAGTTCTTC.